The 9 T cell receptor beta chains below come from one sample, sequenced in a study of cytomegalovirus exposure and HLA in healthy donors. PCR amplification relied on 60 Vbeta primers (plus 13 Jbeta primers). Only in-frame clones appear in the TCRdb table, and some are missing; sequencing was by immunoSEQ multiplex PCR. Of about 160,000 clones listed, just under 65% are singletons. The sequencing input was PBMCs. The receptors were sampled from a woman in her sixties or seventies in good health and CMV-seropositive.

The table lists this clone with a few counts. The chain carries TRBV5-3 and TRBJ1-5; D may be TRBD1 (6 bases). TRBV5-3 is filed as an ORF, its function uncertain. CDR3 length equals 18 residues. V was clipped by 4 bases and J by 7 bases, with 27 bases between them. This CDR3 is CARSPPGHREDGIQPQHF. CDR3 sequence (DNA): TGTGCCAGAAGCCCCCCGGGACACCGGGAGGATGGAATCCAGCCCCAGCATTTT.

The DNA for the CDR3 is TGTGCCAGCAGCTTGTTCGGGGGAGGGCCCAACGAGCAGTACTTC. The encoded protein is CASSLFGGGPNEQYF. The rearrangement links TRBV7-2 to TRBJ2-7; 7 bases are a match to TRBD2. The junction had 10 bases not matched to a gene; V was cut back by 3 bases and J by 5 bases. CDR1 is SGHTA, CDR2 FQGNSA, per germline. This CDR3 comprises 15 residues. The full variable domain, in which reference TRBV7-2 and TRBJ2-7 provide the parts outside the CDR3, is GAGVSQSPSNKVTEKGKDVELRCDPISGHTALYWYRQSLGQGLEFLIYFQGNSAPDKSGLPSDRFSAERTGGSVSTLTIQRTQQEDSAVYLCASSLFGGGPNEQYFGPGTRLTVT.

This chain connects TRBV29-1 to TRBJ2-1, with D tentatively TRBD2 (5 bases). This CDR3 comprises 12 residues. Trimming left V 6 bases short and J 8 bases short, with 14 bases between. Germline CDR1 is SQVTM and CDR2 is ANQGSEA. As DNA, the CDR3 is TGCAGCGTCGCCGGCCCCGGGGATGAGCAGTTCTTC. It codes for CSVAGPGDEQFF.

The CDR3 DNA sequence: TGTGCCACCCACCCCCCCGGTTCCCTGAACACTGAAGCTTTCTTT. Encoded protein: CATHPPGSLNTEAFF. The V gene is TRBV19, the J gene TRBJ1-1; no clear D gene. CDR1 and CDR2 (germline): LNHDA, SQIVND (reference sequence). V lost 10 bases to trimming and J lost 0 bases, with 18 bases between them. This CDR3 region has 15 residues.

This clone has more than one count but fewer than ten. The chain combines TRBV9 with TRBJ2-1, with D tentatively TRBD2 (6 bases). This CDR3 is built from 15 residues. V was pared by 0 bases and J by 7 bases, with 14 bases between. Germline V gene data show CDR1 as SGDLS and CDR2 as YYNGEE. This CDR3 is CASSVAGSEANEQFF. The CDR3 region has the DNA TGTGCCAGCAGCGTAGCCGGGAGTGAGGCGAATGAGCAGTTCTTC.

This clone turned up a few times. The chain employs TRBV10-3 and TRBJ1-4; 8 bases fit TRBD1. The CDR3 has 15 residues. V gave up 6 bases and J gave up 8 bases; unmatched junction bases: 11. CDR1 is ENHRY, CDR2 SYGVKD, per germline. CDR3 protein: CAISQGQAMGEKLFF. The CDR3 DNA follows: TGTGCCATCAGCCAGGGACAGGCCATGGGGGAAAAACTGTTTTTT.

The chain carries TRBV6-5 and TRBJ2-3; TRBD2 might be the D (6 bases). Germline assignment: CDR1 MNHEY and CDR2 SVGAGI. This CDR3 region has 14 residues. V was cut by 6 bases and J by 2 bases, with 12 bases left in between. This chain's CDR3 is CASRRRGHTDTQYF. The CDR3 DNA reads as TGTGCCAGCAGGAGGAGGGGCCACACAGATACGCAGTATTTT.

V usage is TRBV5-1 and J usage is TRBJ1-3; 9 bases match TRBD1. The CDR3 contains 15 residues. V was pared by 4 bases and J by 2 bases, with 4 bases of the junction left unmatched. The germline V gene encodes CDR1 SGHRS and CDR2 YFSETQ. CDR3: CASSTGDRAGNTIYF. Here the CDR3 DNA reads TGCGCCAGCAGCACTGGGGACAGGGCTGGAAACACCATATATTTT. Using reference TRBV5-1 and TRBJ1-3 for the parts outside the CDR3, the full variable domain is KAGVTQTPRYLIKTRGQQVTLSCSPISGHRSVSWYQQTPGQGLQFLFEYFSETQRNKGNFPGRFSGRQFSNSRSEMNVSTLELGDSALYLCASSTGDRAGNTIYFGEGSWLTVV.

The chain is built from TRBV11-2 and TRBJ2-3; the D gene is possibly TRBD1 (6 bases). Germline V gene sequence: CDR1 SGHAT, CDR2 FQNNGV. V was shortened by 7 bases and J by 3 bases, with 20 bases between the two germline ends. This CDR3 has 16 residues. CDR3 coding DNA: TGTGCCAGCATCTTTAGTAGGGGGAGTGGGACAGATACGCAGTATTTT. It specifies CASIFSRGSGTDTQYF.